The clone carrying this T cell receptor (beta chain) has ten or more counts. The data derive from a study of T cells in Graves' hyperthyroidism and ophthalmopathy. RNA transcripts served as the template for amplifying TCR beta CDR3 regions. HTBI primers were the set used in a first-round RT-PCR of the TCR CDR3. TCRdb redid the calling of the multiplex PCR reads with MiXCR, one entry per CDR3 protein. Of roughly 96,000 distinct CDR3 sequences in the sample, about 51% were seen once. Pregnant or lactating patients were excluded, as were those with uncontrolled infection or other autoimmune disease. V was clipped by 2 bases and J by 3 bases; unmatched bases: 9. CDR1 LGHNA and CDR2 YNFKEQ come from the germline V gene. There are 16 residues in the CDR3.

The chain recombines TRBV4-2 with TRBJ1-1, with TRBD1 matching 7 bases. The sequence was collected from a woman between 35 and 50 years old with Graves' hyperthyroidism. Sequencing was carried out using blood. The DNA of the CDR3 is TGTGCCAGCAGCCAACTTCACAGGGGCAGAGACACTGAAGCTTTCTTT. Its translation: CASSQLHRGRDTEAFF.